The 22 T cell receptor beta chains given below trace back to one sample, sequenced in a study of identical twins. In TCRdb, the 5' RACE reads were re-called with MiXCR into one record per CDR3 protein. This sample has 1.5 million to 2 million distinct CDR3 sequences, with about 31% found just once. The sample consisted of cord blood. The receptors shown here come from a newborn girl in good health.

The genes are TRBV20-1 and TRBJ2-3; 7 bases fit TRBD2. Germline CDR1 reads DFQATT; CDR2 reads SNEGSKA (reference sequence). The CDR3 has 12 amino acids. V shed 6 bases and J 8 bases; nucleotides not matched to a gene: 8. The CDR3, as DNA: TGCAGTGCGATCACTTCGGGAGGTACGCAGTATTTT. Translating it yields CSAITSGGTQYF.

This clonotype was observed once. The chain has TRBV5-1 and TRBJ2-5, with TRBD2 identical over 14 bases. The V gene end was trimmed by 2 bases and the J gene end by 11 bases; junction bases not matched to a gene: 5. CDR3 length: 14 amino acids. Looked up from germline, CDR1 is SGHRS and CDR2 is YFSETQ. As DNA, the CDR3 is TGCGCCAGCAGCTTAAGACTAGCGGGGGGGCGACAGTACTTC. Translated, it gives CASSLRLAGGRQYF.

The chain has TRBV29-1 and TRBJ2-7; 10 nucleotides align to TRBD2. Germline loops: CDR1 SQVTM, CDR2 ANQGSEA. The CDR3 is 14 residues long. Unmatched junction bases numbered 10, after V lost 4 bases and J lost 7 bases. This CDR3 is CSVALAGAYNEQYF. Written as DNA, the CDR3 is TGCAGCGTTGCTCTAGCGGGGGCCTACAATGAGCAGTACTTC.

The chain recombines TRBV3-1 with TRBJ2-1; D may correspond to TRBD1 or TRBD2 (5 bases each). CDR1 is LGHDT and CDR2 is YNNKEL in the germline V gene (reference sequence). The CDR3 runs to 14 residues. The V end lost 4 bases, the J end lost 10 bases, and 17 bases lay between the germline ends. The CDR3 region is CASSRLGVGTEQFF. CDR3 DNA: TGTGCCAGCAGCCGCTTGGGGGTCGGCACGGAGCAGTTCTTC.

This clonotype turned up a few times. The chain has TRBV6-2 or TRBV6-3 and TRBJ1-2; D gene ambiguous. This CDR3 has 13 residues. Looked up from germline, CDR1 is MNHEY and CDR2 is SVGEGT. V was clipped by 5 bases and J by 5 bases, with 12 bases between them. The DNA for the CDR3 is TGTGCCAGCAGTGCCGCCCGCAGTTATGGCTACACCTTC. The encoded protein is CASSAARSYGYTF.

This clonotype was seen many times. This sequence joins TRBV12-3 or TRBV12-4 and TRBJ2-5, with D perhaps matching TRBD1 or TRBD2 (5 bases each). With 5 bases removed from V and 11 bases from J, the gap between germline ends came to 12 bases. CDR3 size: 11 residues. CDR3 coding DNA: TGTGCCAGCAGTGGACTGGGGGAGCAGTACTTC. Protein product: CASSGLGEQYF.

The chain employs TRBV20-1 and TRBJ2-7; no firm D call. The ends were cut back, 7 bases at V and 1 base at J, with 8 bases in the middle. Per germline, CDR1 DFQATT and CDR2 SNEGSKA (reference sequence). This CDR3 spans 11 amino acids. The CDR3 DNA reads as TGCAGTGGGAGTTCTTCCTACGAGCAGTACTTC. It specifies CSGSSSYEQYF.

Many counts were recorded for this clonotype. The chain is built from TRBV13 and TRBJ2-7, with TRBD2 identical over 7 bases. Per the germline V gene, CDR1 is PRHDT and CDR2 is FYEKMQ (reference sequence). The ends lost 3 bases at V and 0 bases at J; junction bases unmatched: 5. The CDR3 spans 15 residues. The DNA for the CDR3 is TGTGCCAGCAGCTTTGCGGGAGACCTCTCCTACGAGCAGTACTTC. As protein: CASSFAGDLSYEQYF. Complete variable domain (other parts from reference TRBV13 and TRBJ2-7): AAGVIQSPRHLIKEKRETATLKCYPIPRHDTVYWYQQGPGQDPQFLISFYEKMQSDKGSIPDRFSAQQFSDYHSELNMSSLELGDSALYFCASSFAGDLSYEQYFGPGTRLTVT.

The rearrangement uses TRBV9 and TRBJ1-1; tentative D call: TRBD1 (6 bases). CDR1 SGDLS and CDR2 YYNGEE come from the germline V gene. CDR3 size: 14 residues. V shed 2 bases and J shed 6 bases, with 14 bases lying between them. The CDR3 sequence is CASSVSTGDPEAFF. In DNA, the CDR3 is TGTGCCAGCAGCGTTTCGACAGGAGACCCTGAAGCTTTCTTT.

J is TRBJ1-2 and V is TRBV18; D is unclear. The germline CDR1 and CDR2 sequences are KGHSH and LQKENI. V lost 1 base, J lost 9 bases, and 15 bases lay in between. The length of the CDR3 is 14 residues. As DNA, the CDR3 is TGTGCCAGCTCACCACAGTCGGATTCGCGGAGCTACACCTTC. Protein: CASSPQSDSRSYTF.

This clonotype was counted between two and nine times. CDR3 nucleotide sequence: TGTGCCAGCAGGAACCCGGGGGTGGTCAGCTCCTACAATGAGCAGTTCTTC. It yields the protein CASRNPGVVSSYNEQFF. The rearrangement links TRBV28 to TRBJ2-1, with a tentative D call TRBD2 (6 bases). Deletions cut 6 bases from V and 0 bases from J, with 18 bases between. Per the germline V gene, CDR1 is MDHEN and CDR2 is SYDVKM. This CDR3 contains 17 residues.

The chain links TRBV10-3 to TRBJ2-1; D gene uncertain. Germline CDR1 and CDR2: ENHRY and SYGVKD. This CDR3 is built from 17 residues. The germline V and J ends were trimmed by 0 bases and 5 bases, with 17 bases remaining between them. CDR3 sequence (DNA): TGTGCCATCAGTGAGTCGATTCCCCATTTGGCTGACAATGAGCAGTTCTTC. Amino acids: CAISESIPHLADNEQFF.

V gene TRBV25-1 combines with J gene TRBJ2-7, with 14 bases identical to TRBD2. The germline V gene has CDR1 MGHDK and CDR2 SYGVNS. The CDR3 sequence is 17 residues long. After removal of 3 bases from V and 3 bases from J, the junction contained 7 bases not matched to a gene. CDR3 coding DNA: TGTGCCAGCAGTGACCCTTTCGGGACTAGCGGGAGCTACGAGCAGTACTTC. Translated: CASSDPFGTSGSYEQYF.

This chain links TRBV24-1 with TRBJ2-5; no reliable D call. The CDR3 totals 15 residues. Trimming cost V 3 bases and J 3 bases, with 13 bases left between them. CDR1 is KGHDR, CDR2 SFDVKD, per germline. CDR3 sequence (DNA): TGTGCCACCAGTGATAACAGTAAGGCAGAAGAGACCCAGTACTTC. Translated: CATSDNSKAEETQYF.

This clonotype was counted a few times. The chain recombines TRBV12-3 or TRBV12-4 with TRBJ1-4, with TRBD1 as a possible D gene (5 bases). CDR3 length: 16 residues. Deletions cut 4 bases from V and 3 bases from J, with 15 bases between. CDR3 in DNA: TGTGCCAGCAGTTCTGGGGCGCTGGGCGCTAATGAAAAACTGTTTTTT. Protein sequence: CASSSGALGANEKLFF.

V gene TRBV5-1 combines with J gene TRBJ2-3; TRBD2 aligns across 8 bases. Germline V gene data show CDR1 as SGHRS and CDR2 as YFSETQ. J gave up 10 bases and V 6 bases, and 10 bases lay outside the gene matches. CDR3 length: 13 amino acids. CDR3 sequence (DNA): TGCGCCAGCATGGGACTAGGAGTTGTGGCGCAGTATTTT. Translation gives CASMGLGVVAQYF.

This clonotype was recorded only once. The V call is TRBV5-1, the J call TRBJ1-6; 7 bases are a match to TRBD1. CDR3 length: 15 residues. The trim removed 1 base at V and 6 bases at J, leaving 4 bases unmatched. Germline values: CDR1 SGHRS, CDR2 YFSETQ. The CDR3 bases are TGCGCCAGCAGCTTGCAGGGGGAGATTAATTCACCCCTCCACTTT. Its protein product is CASSLQGEINSPLHF.

This clonotype showed up just a few times. The V gene is TRBV3-1, the J gene TRBJ1-2; D is unclear. Germline V gene lookup returns CDR1 LGHDT and CDR2 YNNKEL (reference sequence). The ends were cut back, 0 bases at V and 0 bases at J, with 11 bases in the middle. There are 16 residues in the CDR3. The CDR3 region has the DNA TGTGCCAGCAGCCAAGATATGGGGTTGGCTAACTATGGCTACACCTTC. It encodes CASSQDMGLANYGYTF.

At least ten counts were recorded for this clonotype. The chain employs TRBV7-2 and TRBJ2-3; D is perhaps TRBD1 (6 bases). The CDR3 spans 12 residues. The V gene lost 4 bases and the J gene lost 10 bases, with 12 bases spanning the gap. CDR1 is SGHTA, CDR2 FQGNSA, per germline. The CDR3 nucleotides read TGTGCCAGCAGCTCGCAGGGGACCGCGCAGTATTTT. Encoded protein: CASSSQGTAQYF. Filled out from reference TRBV7-2 and TRBJ2-3, the complete variable domain reads GAGVSQSPSNKVTEKGKDVELRCDPISGHTALYWYRQSLGQGLEFLIYFQGNSAPDKSGLPSDRFSAERTGGSVSTLTIQRTQQEDSAVYLCASSSQGTAQYFGPGTRLTVL.

In its sample, this clonotype was seen many times. This chain uses TRBV4-2 with TRBJ1-2; tentatively, D is TRBD1 (5 bases). Germline V gene lookup returns CDR1 LGHNA and CDR2 YNFKEQ. V dropped 2 bases and J dropped 0 bases, with 10 bases sitting between them. There are 15 residues in the CDR3. Here the CDR3 reads CASSQHRQTNYGYTF. For the CDR3, the DNA is TGTGCCAGCAGCCAACATAGACAGACTAACTATGGCTACACCTTC.

This clonotype has just a few counts. This chain connects TRBV4-2 to TRBJ2-5, with D unresolved. Germline CDR1 reads LGHNA; CDR2 reads YNFKEQ. The CDR3 runs to 17 residues. The V and J ends lost 0 bases and 1 base respectively, with 15 bases between them. The CDR3, as DNA: TGTGCCAGCAGCCAAGATTGGCTGTTACGAACCCAAGAGACCCAGTACTTC. The encoded protein is CASSQDWLLRTQETQYF.

The genes are TRBV27 and TRBJ1-2; 9 bases match TRBD1. Germline CDR1 and CDR2: MNHEY and SMNVEV (reference sequence). V dropped 5 bases and J dropped 5; count of bases not matched to a gene: 6. The CDR3 is made up of 14 amino acids. The CDR3 reads CASSLTGQGYGYTF. CDR3 nucleotides: TGTGCCAGCAGTCTAACAGGACAGGGGTATGGCTACACCTTC.